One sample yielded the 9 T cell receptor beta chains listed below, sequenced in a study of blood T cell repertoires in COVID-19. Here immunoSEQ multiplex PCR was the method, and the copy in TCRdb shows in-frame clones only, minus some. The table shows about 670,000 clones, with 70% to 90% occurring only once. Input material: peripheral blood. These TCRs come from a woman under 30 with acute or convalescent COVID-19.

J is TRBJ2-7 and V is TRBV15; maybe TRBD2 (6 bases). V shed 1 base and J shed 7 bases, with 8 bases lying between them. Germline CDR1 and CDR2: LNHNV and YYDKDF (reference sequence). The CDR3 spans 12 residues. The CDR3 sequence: CATSRVGGEQYF. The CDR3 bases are TGTGCCACCAGCAGAGTTGGGGGGGAGCAGTACTTC.

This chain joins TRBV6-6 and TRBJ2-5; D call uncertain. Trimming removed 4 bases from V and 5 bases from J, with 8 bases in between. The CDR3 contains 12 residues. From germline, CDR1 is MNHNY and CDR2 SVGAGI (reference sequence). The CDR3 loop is CASSFRSETQYF. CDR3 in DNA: TGTGCCAGCAGTTTTAGGAGCGAGACCCAGTACTTC.

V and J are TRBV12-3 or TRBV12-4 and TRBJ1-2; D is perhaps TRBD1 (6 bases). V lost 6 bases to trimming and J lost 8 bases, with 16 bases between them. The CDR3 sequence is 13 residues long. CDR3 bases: TGTGCCAGCAGCCTAGGGGGGGAACAAGGCTACACCTTC. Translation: CASSLGGEQGYTF.

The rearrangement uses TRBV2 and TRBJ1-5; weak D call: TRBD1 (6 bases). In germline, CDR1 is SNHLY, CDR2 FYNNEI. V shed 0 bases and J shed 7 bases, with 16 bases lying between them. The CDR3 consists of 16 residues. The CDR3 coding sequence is TGTGCCAGCAGTGAAGCGGGACGGGGGGCTGGACAGCCCCAGCATTTT. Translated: CASSEAGRGAGQPQHF.

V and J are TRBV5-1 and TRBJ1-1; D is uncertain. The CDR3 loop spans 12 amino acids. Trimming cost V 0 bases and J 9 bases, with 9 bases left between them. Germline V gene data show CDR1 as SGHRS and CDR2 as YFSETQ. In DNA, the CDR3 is TGCGCCAGCAGCTTGGACCAGAACCAAGCTTTCTTT. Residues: CASSLDQNQAFF.

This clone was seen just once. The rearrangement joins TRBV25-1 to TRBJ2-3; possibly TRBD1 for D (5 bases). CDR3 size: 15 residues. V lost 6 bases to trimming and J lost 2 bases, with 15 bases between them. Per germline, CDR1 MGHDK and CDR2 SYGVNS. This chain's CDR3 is CASRELGVYTDTQYF. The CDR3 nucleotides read TGTGCCAGCAGGGAGCTAGGGGTTTACACAGATACGCAGTATTTT.

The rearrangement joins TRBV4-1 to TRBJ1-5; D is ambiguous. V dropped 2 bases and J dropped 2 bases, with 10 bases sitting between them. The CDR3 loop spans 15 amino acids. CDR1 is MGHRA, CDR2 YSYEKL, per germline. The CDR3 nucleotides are TGCGCCAGCAGCCAAACAGCGGCTGGCAATCAGCCCCAGCATTTT. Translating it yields CASSQTAAGNQPQHF.

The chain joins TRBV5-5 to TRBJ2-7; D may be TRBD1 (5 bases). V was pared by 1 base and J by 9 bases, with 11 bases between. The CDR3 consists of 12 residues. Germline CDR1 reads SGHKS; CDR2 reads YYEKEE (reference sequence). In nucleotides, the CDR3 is TGTGCCAGCAGCTTGCAGGGAAAAGGGCAGTACTTC. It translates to CASSLQGKGQYF. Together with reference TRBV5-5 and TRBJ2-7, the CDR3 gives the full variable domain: DAGVTQSPTHLIKTRGQQVTLRCSPISGHKSVSWYQQVLGQGPQFIFQYYEKEERGRGNFPDRFSARQFPNYSSELNVNALLLGDSALYLCASSLQGKGQYFGPGTRLTVT.

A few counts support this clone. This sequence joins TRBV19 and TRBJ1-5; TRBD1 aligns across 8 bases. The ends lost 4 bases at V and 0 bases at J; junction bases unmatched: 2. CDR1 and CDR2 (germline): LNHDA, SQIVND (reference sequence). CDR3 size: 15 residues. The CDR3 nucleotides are TGTGCCAGTAGTACGGACAGGGCTAGCAATCAGCCCCAGCATTTT. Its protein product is CASSTDRASNQPQHF.